The rows below give T cell receptor beta chains drawn from one sample of a study of T cell repertoires in cytomegalovirus infection. Their antigens remain unidentified. TCRdb re-derived calls from the reads in MiXCR, one entry per CDR3 protein. Of approximately 990,000 distinct CDR3 sequences listed, under 40% were seen once; the top ten hold around 15%. The source was cultured CD8+ T cells from PBMCs, collected from culture after CMV antigen stimulation. The source is a human donor in good health (CMV status not recorded). Some clones in this sample may be carry-over from other donors' samples. The CDR3 runs from the conserved cysteine through the conserved F or W. The order of the fields is J gene, D gene, clone size, V gene, CDR3 DNA, CDR3 protein. D genes are given only for firm matches. For some rows the clone size is stated as once, few or many, or as a class when expanded; others skip it.

j_call: TRBJ2-1
d_call: .
clone_size: many
v_call: TRBV7-8
cdr3_nt: TGTGCCAGCAGCTTAGTAAGCACCTCACATCCCCCTAACAATGAGCAGTTCTTC
cdr3_aa: CASSLVSTSHPPNNEQFF

j_call: TRBJ2-5
d_call: .
clone_size: .
v_call: TRBV12-3/TRBV12-4
cdr3_nt: TGTGCCAGCAGTTTAGGTCCGTTGCATGGGACCCAGTACTTC
cdr3_aa: CASSLGPLHGTQYF

j_call: TRBJ2-7
d_call: TRBD1
clone_size: .
v_call: TRBV2
cdr3_nt: TGTGCCAACAGGGACAGCGGCCGCCCTTCCTACGAGCAGTACTTC
cdr3_aa: CANRDSGRPSYEQYF

j_call: TRBJ2-7
d_call: TRBD1
clone_size: many
v_call: TRBV7-9
cdr3_nt: TGTGCCAGCAGCTTAGGGGACAGCGGAGATTTCGAGCAGTACTTC
cdr3_aa: CASSLGDSGDFEQYF

j_call: TRBJ2-3
d_call: .
clone_size: few
v_call: TRBV6-2/TRBV6-3
cdr3_nt: TGTGCCAGCACCGCCGATGGAAATACGCAGTATTTT
cdr3_aa: CASTADGNTQYF

j_call: TRBJ1-5
d_call: .
clone_size: few
v_call: TRBV19
cdr3_nt: TGTGCCAGTAGCTCAGAGGTGAGGAGCAATCAGCCCCAGCATTTT
cdr3_aa: CASSSEVRSNQPQHF

j_call: TRBJ2-6
d_call: TRBD1
clone_size: .
v_call: TRBV7-9
cdr3_nt: TGTGCCAGCAGCCCGGGACAGGGTGCTGGGGCCAACGTCCTGACTTTC
cdr3_aa: CASSPGQGAGANVLTF

j_call: TRBJ1-4
d_call: TRBD1
clone_size: few
v_call: TRBV25-1
cdr3_nt: TGTGCCAGCAGCTCAGACAGGGTGAGGGGAAAACTGTTTTTT
cdr3_aa: CASSSDRVRGKLFF

j_call: TRBJ2-1
d_call: TRBD1
clone_size: .
v_call: TRBV6-5
cdr3_nt: TGTGCCAGCAGTTACTCGAACGACAGGGCCGGCGAGCAGTTCTTC
cdr3_aa: CASSYSNDRAGEQFF

j_call: TRBJ1-1
d_call: .
clone_size: .
v_call: TRBV9
cdr3_nt: TGTGCCAGCAGCGTTGAGGGGTGGGGTGAAGCTTTCTTT
cdr3_aa: CASSVEGWGEAFF

j_call: TRBJ1-1
d_call: TRBD1
clone_size: .
v_call: TRBV4-1
cdr3_nt: TGCGCCAGCAGCGACTTTGACAGGGGTGCTGAAGCTTTCTTT
cdr3_aa: CASSDFDRGAEAFF

j_call: TRBJ1-2
d_call: .
clone_size: .
v_call: TRBV6-6
cdr3_nt: TGTGCCAGCAGAAACGGGCTCTATGGCTACACCTTC
cdr3_aa: CASRNGLYGYTF

j_call: TRBJ2-1
d_call: TRBD1
clone_size: .
v_call: TRBV7-4
cdr3_nt: TGTGCCAGCAGCTTGGGGACCGGGACAGGGCAAAATGAGCAGTTCTTC
cdr3_aa: CASSLGTGTGQNEQFF

j_call: TRBJ2-3
d_call: .
clone_size: many
v_call: TRBV7-9
cdr3_nt: TGTGCCAGCAGCACCGTGGGAGATACGCAGTATTTT
cdr3_aa: CASSTVGDTQYF

j_call: TRBJ2-2
d_call: TRBD2
clone_size: .
v_call: TRBV7-9
cdr3_nt: TGTGCCAGCAGCCCAACGGGGGGGACGAACACCGGGGAGCTGTTTTTT
cdr3_aa: CASSPTGGTNTGELFF

j_call: TRBJ2-5
d_call: .
clone_size: .
v_call: TRBV29-1
cdr3_nt: TGCAGCGTTCCCCGGATGGAAGAGACCCAGTACTTC
cdr3_aa: CSVPRMEETQYF

j_call: TRBJ1-2
d_call: .
clone_size: .
v_call: TRBV28
cdr3_nt: TGTGCCAGCACCACAACTTCTTTGACAGGCCAGAACTATGGCTACACCTTC
cdr3_aa: CASTTTSLTGQNYGYTF

j_call: TRBJ2-3
d_call: .
clone_size: few
v_call: TRBV6-5
cdr3_nt: TGTGCCAGCAGTTTAATAGAGGGAGATACGCAGTATTTT
cdr3_aa: CASSLIEGDTQYF

j_call: TRBJ2-7
d_call: .
clone_size: few
v_call: TRBV29-1
cdr3_nt: TGCAGCGTGGGCCTACAAGGCTACGAGCAGTACTTC
cdr3_aa: CSVGLQGYEQYF

j_call: TRBJ1-1
d_call: TRBD1
clone_size: .
v_call: TRBV4-1
cdr3_nt: TGCGCCAGCAGCCGCCGGGACAGGGACGTTGAAGCTTTCTTT
cdr3_aa: CASSRRDRDVEAFF

j_call: TRBJ1-2
d_call: TRBD1
clone_size: few
v_call: TRBV24-1
cdr3_nt: TGTGCCACCAGTGATTGGGACAGTAACTATGGCTACACCTTC
cdr3_aa: CATSDWDSNYGYTF

j_call: TRBJ2-1
d_call: TRBD2
clone_size: many
v_call: TRBV4-1
cdr3_nt: TGCGCCAGCAGCCAAGTGGTTCTAGCGGGGGGCCTCGCCTACAATGAGCAGTTCTTC
cdr3_aa: CASSQVVLAGGLAYNEQFF

j_call: TRBJ1-1
d_call: .
clone_size: few
v_call: TRBV19
cdr3_nt: TGTGCCAGTAGTAAAGGTACCGGAGGCACTGAAGCTTTCTTT
cdr3_aa: CASSKGTGGTEAFF

j_call: TRBJ2-4
d_call: .
clone_size: few
v_call: TRBV27
cdr3_nt: TGTGCCAGCAGTACCGGGACACCCCAAAACATTCAGTACTTC
cdr3_aa: CASSTGTPQNIQYF

j_call: TRBJ1-6
d_call: TRBD1
clone_size: .
v_call: TRBV7-4
cdr3_nt: TGTGCCAGCAGCTTTGACAGGGGATGGGATTCACCCCTCCACTTT
cdr3_aa: CASSFDRGWDSPLHF

j_call: TRBJ1-1
d_call: TRBD1
clone_size: .
v_call: TRBV19
cdr3_nt: TGTGCCAGTTTTGGGACAGGGGGAGTTTCGAACACTGAAGCTTTCTTT
cdr3_aa: CASFGTGGVSNTEAFF

j_call: TRBJ2-5
d_call: TRBD2
clone_size: .
v_call: TRBV27
cdr3_nt: TGTGCCAACATTCCAGCGGGGGGGCCCCCAGAGACCCAGTACTTC
cdr3_aa: CANIPAGGPPETQYF

j_call: TRBJ2-1
d_call: .
clone_size: .
v_call: TRBV6-6
cdr3_nt: TGTGCCAGCAGTTACTCCGCTGAAGAGGGGCCTGGGAATGAGCAGTTCTTC
cdr3_aa: CASSYSAEEGPGNEQFF

j_call: TRBJ2-7
d_call: .
clone_size: .
v_call: TRBV4-1
cdr3_nt: TGCGCCAGCAGCCTCCTTTTGGGACATACCTACGAGCAGTACTTC
cdr3_aa: CASSLLLGHTYEQYF

j_call: TRBJ1-5
d_call: .
clone_size: .
v_call: TRBV6-6
cdr3_nt: TGTGCCAGCAGTTACATAGATAGCAATCAGCCCCAGCATTTT
cdr3_aa: CASSYIDSNQPQHF

j_call: TRBJ1-5
d_call: TRBD1
clone_size: .
v_call: TRBV2
cdr3_nt: TGTGCCAGCAGTGAGCTGACAGGGTATAACAATCAGCCCCAGCATTTT
cdr3_aa: CASSELTGYNNQPQHF

j_call: TRBJ2-3
d_call: TRBD2
clone_size: few
v_call: TRBV7-9
cdr3_nt: TGTGCCAGCAGCCCTACCGCCGGGACTAGCGGGGGGGCGAGAGATACGCAGTATTTT
cdr3_aa: CASSPTAGTSGGARDTQYF

j_call: TRBJ1-2
d_call: .
clone_size: .
v_call: TRBV12-3/TRBV12-4
cdr3_nt: TGTGCCAGCAGTTTAGTTCTCGGAAACACTAACTATGGCTACACCTTC
cdr3_aa: CASSLVLGNTNYGYTF

j_call: TRBJ1-1
d_call: .
clone_size: few
v_call: TRBV27
cdr3_nt: TGTGCCAGCAGCCCCTGGGAAATGAACACTGAAGCTTTCTTT
cdr3_aa: CASSPWEMNTEAFF

j_call: TRBJ2-1
d_call: TRBD2
clone_size: .
v_call: TRBV7-4
cdr3_nt: TGTGCCAGCAGCTTACCCGCCACTAGCGGGGGGGCGGGGAATGAGCAGTTCTTC
cdr3_aa: CASSLPATSGGAGNEQFF

j_call: TRBJ1-2
d_call: .
clone_size: .
v_call: TRBV6-5
cdr3_nt: TGTGCCAGCAGTTACAGGTCTCGGGACGCCTTCTATGGCTACACCTTC
cdr3_aa: CASSYRSRDAFYGYTF

j_call: TRBJ1-1
d_call: .
clone_size: few
v_call: TRBV7-7
cdr3_nt: TGTGCTAGCAGCTTATTGGACAAGGGCACTGAAGCTTTCTTT
cdr3_aa: CASSLLDKGTEAFF

j_call: TRBJ2-5
d_call: .
clone_size: .
v_call: TRBV6-6
cdr3_nt: TGTGCCAGCAGGGAGGTGGGAGAGACCCAGTACTTC
cdr3_aa: CASREVGETQYF

j_call: TRBJ1-1
d_call: .
clone_size: .
v_call: TRBV11-2
cdr3_nt: TGTGCCAGCAGCTTATTTTACAGGATTTTGAACACTGAAGCTTTCTTT
cdr3_aa: CASSLFYRILNTEAFF

j_call: TRBJ2-1
d_call: TRBD2
clone_size: .
v_call: TRBV6-8
cdr3_nt: TGTGCCAGCAGTTACTCATTCGGGGGGGCCCCTGAGCAGTTCTTC
cdr3_aa: CASSYSFGGAPEQFF